This T cell receptor beta chain was captured by sequencing in a study of early T cells in non-severe SARS-CoV-2 infection. Overall study: Unsorted whole-blood RNA was sequenced in bulk, leaving chains unpaired.

There are a few counts of this clonotype. Its specificity is not known. V dropped 4 bases and J dropped 4; count of bases not matched to a gene: 3. Looked up from germline, CDR1 is SGHRS and CDR2 is YFSETQ. This CDR3 comprises 14 residues. General study results and limits: VDJdb matching favored anti-spike CD8 responses, missing private and CD4 specificities.

Attached unique molecular identifiers marked individual cDNA molecules. TCRdb used MiXCR to reprocess the 5' RACE reads, holding one entry per CDR3 protein. The table records tens of thousands of distinct CDR3 sequences, 5.6% of them present only once. The rearrangement links TRBV5-1 to TRBJ2-2, with 8 bases aligning to TRBD2. Sequencing was performed on whole blood. The clonotype originates from an adult who was a healthcare worker with PCR-confirmed SARS-CoV-2 infection or an uninfected control (not recorded which). CDR3 sequence (DNA): TGCGCCAGCAGCGACGGGACTAGCACCGGGGAGCTGTTTTTT. This encodes CASSDGTSTGELFF. Combining the CDR3 with reference TRBV5-1 and TRBJ2-2 gives the whole variable domain KAGVTQTPRYLIKTRGQQVTLSCSPISGHRSVSWYQQTPGQGLQFLFEYFSETQRNKGNFPGRFSGRQFSNSRSEMNVSTLELGDSALYLCASSDGTSTGELFFGEGSRLTVL.